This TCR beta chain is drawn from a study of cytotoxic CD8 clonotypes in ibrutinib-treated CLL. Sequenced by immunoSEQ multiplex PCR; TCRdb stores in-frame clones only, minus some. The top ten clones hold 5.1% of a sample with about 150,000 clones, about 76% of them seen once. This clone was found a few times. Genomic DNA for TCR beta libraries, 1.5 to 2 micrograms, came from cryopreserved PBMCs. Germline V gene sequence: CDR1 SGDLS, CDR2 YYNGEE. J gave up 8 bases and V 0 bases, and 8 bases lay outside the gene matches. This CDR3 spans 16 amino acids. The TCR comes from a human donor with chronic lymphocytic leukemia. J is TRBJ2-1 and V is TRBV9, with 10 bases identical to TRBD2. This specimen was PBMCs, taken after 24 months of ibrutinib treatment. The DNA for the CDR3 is TGTGCCAGCAGCGTAGGGGCTAGCGGGAGTCGTGATGAGCAGTTCTTC. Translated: CASSVGASGSRDEQFF.